These T cell receptor beta chains were read from a single sample in a study of T cell repertoires in cytomegalovirus infection. These receptors are not linked to any known antigen. One entry per CDR3 protein results from TCRdb running MiXCR on the reads. The sample has around 500,000 distinct CDR3 sequences; roughly 42% are singletons. Sequencing was performed on cultured PBMCs, taken from culture after CMV antigen stimulation. Receptors were obtained from a human donor in good health (CMV status not recorded). Some clones in this sample may be carry-over from other donors' samples. The CDR3 runs from the conserved cysteine through the conserved F or W. The D gene is left open where the match is weak. Not all rows give a size; the values are once, few, many and, for expanded clones, a class.

j_gene,v_gene,d_gene,abundance,CDR3aa,CDR3nt
TRBJ2-2,TRBV2,.,.,CASMFSGELFF,TGTGCCAGCATGTTTTCCGGGGAGCTGTTTTTT
TRBJ1-1,TRBV6-8,.,.,CASRPRTNTEAFF,TGTGCCAGCAGGCCAAGGACGAACACTGAAGCTTTCTTT
TRBJ2-5,TRBV4-1,.,.,CASSQGLIETQYF,TGCGCCAGCAGCCAAGGACTGATAGAGACCCAGTACTTC
TRBJ2-2,TRBV7-2,.,.,CASRIPGELFF,TGTGCCAGCAGAATACCCGGGGAGCTGTTTTTT
TRBJ2-7,TRBV12-3/TRBV12-4,TRBD2,.,CASRRSSGSTYEQYF,TGTGCCAGCAGACGATCTAGCGGGAGTACCTACGAGCAGTACTTC
TRBJ1-1,TRBV12-3/TRBV12-4,.,.,CASTRAGGENTEAFF,TGTGCCAGCACCCGCGCGGGGGGGGAGAACACTGAAGCTTTCTTT
TRBJ2-7,TRBV7-2,.,many,CASSLGAGWYEQYF,TGTGCCAGCAGCTTAGGAGCAGGGTGGTACGAGCAGTACTTC
TRBJ2-1,TRBV19,.,.,CASSIRLASYNEQFF,TGTGCCAGTAGTATCCGCCTAGCCTCCTACAATGAGCAGTTCTTC
TRBJ2-7,TRBV11-2,TRBD1,.,CASSLSGTGVYEQYF,TGTGCCAGCAGCTTATCGGGGACAGGGGTCTACGAGCAGTACTTC
TRBJ1-6,TRBV7-6,TRBD1,.,CASSRGTGSLRTYNSPLHF,TGTGCCAGCAGCCGTGGGACAGGGAGCCTGAGGACCTATAATTCACCCCTCCACTTT
TRBJ1-2,TRBV12-3/TRBV12-4,.,.,CASTPPAYGYTF,TGTGCCAGCACCCCTCCTGCCTATGGCTACACCTTC
TRBJ2-1,TRBV11-2,TRBD2,.,CASQTSGNTNEQFF,TGTGCCAGCCAGACTAGCGGGAACACCAATGAGCAGTTCTTC
TRBJ1-2,TRBV7-2,TRBD1,.,CASRLTGNYTF,TGTGCCAGCAGACTGACAGGGAACTACACCTTC
TRBJ2-3,TRBV7-6,.,.,CASSLEQKQYF,TGTGCCAGCAGCTTAGAACAAAAACAGTATTTT
TRBJ2-5,TRBV6-6,.,few,CASREASYQETQYF,TGTGCCAGCAGAGAGGCATCGTACCAAGAGACCCAGTACTTC
TRBJ1-5,TRBV7-6,.,.,CASSLAGEVGNQPQHF,TGTGCCAGCAGCTTAGCGGGGGAAGTTGGCAATCAGCCCCAGCATTTT
TRBJ2-3,TRBV27,TRBD1,few,CASSLSRDRPTDTQYF,TGTGCCAGCAGTTTATCAAGGGACAGGCCCACAGATACGCAGTATTTT
TRBJ1-6,TRBV7-2,.,.,CASSLGIGSNSPLHF,TGTGCCAGCAGCTTAGGGATAGGGTCCAATTCACCCCTCCACTTT
TRBJ2-2,TRBV7-6,.,.,CASSAQAGANTGELFF,TGTGCCAGCAGCGCCCAAGCAGGGGCCAACACCGGGGAGCTGTTTTTT
TRBJ2-5,TRBV6-6,.,.,CASSSVGGARETQYF,TGTGCCAGCAGTTCCGTTGGGGGGGCCAGGGAGACCCAGTACTTC
TRBJ1-2,TRBV4-3,.,few,CASSQDYRGANYGYTF,TGCGCCAGCAGCCAAGATTATAGGGGAGCTAACTATGGCTACACCTTC
TRBJ2-5,TRBV7-9,.,.,CASSLEGAETQYF,TGTGCCAGCAGCTTAGAGGGCGCGGAGACCCAGTACTTC
TRBJ2-3,TRBV20-1,.,once,CSARAQGHTDTQYF,TGCAGTGCTAGAGCGCAGGGACACACAGATACGCAGTATTTT
TRBJ1-2,TRBV29-1,.,.,CSVQHPRDGYTF,TGCAGCGTTCAACACCCACGGGATGGCTACACCTTC
TRBJ1-5,TRBV12-3/TRBV12-4,TRBD1,.,CASSFGQGGNQPQHF,TGTGCCAGCAGTTTCGGACAGGGAGGCAATCAGCCCCAGCATTTT
TRBJ2-1,TRBV6-1,.,.,CASSSPRKSSYNEQFF,TGTGCCAGCAGTTCCCCAAGGAAGAGCTCCTACAATGAGCAGTTCTTC
TRBJ2-7,TRBV7-2,.,.,CASSSQGGKHYEQYF,TGTGCCAGCAGCTCCCAGGGTGGGAAGCACTACGAGCAGTACTTC
TRBJ2-3,TRBV5-6,TRBD2,.,CASSLFSGGGDTQYF,TGTGCCAGCAGCTTGTTCTCGGGAGGGGGGGATACGCAGTATTTT
TRBJ2-1,TRBV7-2,.,few,CASKGWRALSDEQFF,TGTGCCAGCAAGGGATGGAGGGCCCTCAGCGATGAGCAGTTCTTC
TRBJ1-2,TRBV2,.,few,CASSIITGSPEGYTF,TGTGCCAGCAGTATCATTACCGGGAGCCCGGAGGGCTACACCTTC
TRBJ2-3,TRBV5-1,.,few,CASSPLLGSTDTQYF,TGCGCCAGCAGCCCCCTCCTTGGGAGCACAGATACGCAGTATTTT
TRBJ2-5,TRBV12-3/TRBV12-4,.,few,CASTRTDQETQYF,TGTGCCAGCACCAGGACAGACCAAGAGACCCAGTACTTC
TRBJ1-6,TRBV11-2,.,.,CASSLVSSANSPLHF,TGTGCCAGCAGCTTAGTGTCGTCAGCCAATTCACCCCTCCACTTT
TRBJ2-1,TRBV7-2,.,few,CASSLGSGRHNEQFF,TGTGCCAGCAGCTTAGGCTCTGGAAGGCACAATGAGCAGTTCTTC
TRBJ2-7,TRBV12-3/TRBV12-4,.,.,CASSDGGRFSYEQYF,TGTGCCAGCAGTGATGGGGGACGCTTCTCCTACGAGCAGTACTTC
TRBJ1-1,TRBV7-2,.,.,CASRHRGGTVMNTEAFF,TGTGCCAGCAGACATAGAGGTGGGACCGTGATGAACACTGAAGCTTTCTTT
TRBJ2-7,TRBV27,TRBD2,.,CASSIRLAGPYEQYF,TGTGCCAGCAGTATAAGACTAGCGGGACCCTACGAGCAGTACTTC
TRBJ2-7,TRBV5-4,.,few,CASSLGPSPVEQYF,TGTGCCAGCAGCTTGGGCCCATCACCGGTCGAGCAGTACTTC
TRBJ2-6,TRBV6-6,.,few,CASRRFSGANVLTF,TGTGCCAGCCGGAGGTTCTCTGGGGCCAACGTCCTGACTTTC
TRBJ2-1,TRBV7-9,TRBD2,few,CASSKWTGTSGLTDEQFF,TGTGCCAGCAGCAAGTGGACCGGGACTAGCGGCCTTACCGATGAGCAGTTCTTC
TRBJ2-7,TRBV2,.,.,CASRATETYEQYF,TGTGCCAGCAGGGCGACAGAAACCTACGAGCAGTACTTC
TRBJ2-7,TRBV5-4,TRBD2,few,CASSRTSGGFSEQYF,TGTGCCAGCAGCAGGACTAGCGGGGGGTTCAGCGAGCAGTACTTC
TRBJ2-5,TRBV20-1,.,few,CSEERLETQYF,TGCAGTGAGGAACGACTAGAGACCCAGTACTTC
TRBJ2-2,TRBV6-6,TRBD1,.,CASSRTGTDTGELFF,TGTGCCAGCAGTCGGACAGGGACAGACACCGGGGAGCTGTTTTTT
TRBJ2-5,TRBV20-1,TRBD1,.,CSASRVRGRAETQYF,TGCAGTGCTAGCCGGGTCAGGGGGCGGGCGGAGACCCAGTACTTC
TRBJ2-6,TRBV7-2,TRBD2,few,CASSSPPGSSGSGANVLTF,TGTGCCAGCAGCTCCCCCCCTGGCAGTAGCGGGTCTGGGGCCAACGTCCTGACTTTC
TRBJ1-4,TRBV7-4,.,.,CASSSHGGGDHEKLFF,TGTGCCAGCAGCTCACATGGCGGGGGGGATCATGAAAAACTGTTTTTT
TRBJ2-7,TRBV6-2/TRBV6-3,.,few,CASSYSRHLVPEQYF,TGTGCCAGCAGTTACTCGAGGCACCTCGTTCCCGAGCAGTACTTC
TRBJ2-3,TRBV12-3/TRBV12-4,TRBD2,few,CASSASYQREPQYF,TGTGCCAGCAGTGCCTCGTACCAGCGGGAGCCGCAGTATTTT
TRBJ1-1,TRBV7-2,.,many,CASSLVPTEAFF,TGTGCCAGCAGCTTAGTTCCCACTGAAGCTTTCTTT